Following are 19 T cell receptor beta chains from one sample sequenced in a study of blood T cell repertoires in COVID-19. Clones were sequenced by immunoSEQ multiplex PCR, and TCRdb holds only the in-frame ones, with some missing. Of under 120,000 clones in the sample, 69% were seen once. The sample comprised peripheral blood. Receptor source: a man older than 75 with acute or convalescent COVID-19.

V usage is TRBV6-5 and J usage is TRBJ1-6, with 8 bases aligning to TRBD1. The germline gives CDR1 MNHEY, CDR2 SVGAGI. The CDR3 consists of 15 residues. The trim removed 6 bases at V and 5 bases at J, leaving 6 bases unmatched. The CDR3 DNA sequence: TGTGCCAGCAGCAGGACAGGGTTAAATAATTCACCCCTCCACTTT. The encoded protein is CASSRTGLNNSPLHF.

Written as DNA, the CDR3 is TGTGCCATCAGTGCGAGTGGTGGCAATCAGCCCCAGCATTTT. The encoded protein is CAISASGGNQPQHF. J is TRBJ1-5 and V is TRBV10-3; D not certain. This CDR3 region has 14 residues. The V gene's germline CDR1 is ENHRY and CDR2 SYGVKD. V was trimmed by 4 bases and J by 2 bases, leaving 9 bases between them.

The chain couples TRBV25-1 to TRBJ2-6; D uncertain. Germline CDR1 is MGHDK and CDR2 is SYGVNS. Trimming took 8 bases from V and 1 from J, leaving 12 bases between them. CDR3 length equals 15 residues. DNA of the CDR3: TGTGCCAGCTTAAGCACAGCTTCTGGGGCCAACGTCCTGACTTTC. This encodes CASLSTASGANVLTF.

CDR3 sequence reads: CASSTLQGSITEAFF. CDR3 bases: TGTGCCAGCAGCACATTACAGGGATCGATTACTGAAGCTTTCTTT. The gene calls are TRBV5-6 and TRBJ1-1; maybe TRBD1 (6 bases). Per the germline V gene, CDR1 is SGHDT and CDR2 is YYEEEE. The CDR3 has 15 amino acids. The V end was cut by 4 bases, the J end by 5 bases, with 18 bases between.

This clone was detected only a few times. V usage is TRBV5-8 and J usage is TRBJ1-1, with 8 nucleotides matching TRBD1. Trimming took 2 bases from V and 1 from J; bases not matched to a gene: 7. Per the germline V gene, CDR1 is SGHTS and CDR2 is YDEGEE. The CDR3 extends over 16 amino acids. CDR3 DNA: TGTGCCAGCAGCTTAACTGACAGGGGCAGGAACACTGAAGCTTTCTTT. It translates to CASSLTDRGRNTEAFF.

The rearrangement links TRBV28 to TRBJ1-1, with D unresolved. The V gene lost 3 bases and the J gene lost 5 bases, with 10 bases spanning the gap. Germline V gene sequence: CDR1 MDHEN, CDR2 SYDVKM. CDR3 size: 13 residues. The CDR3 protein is CASSFRGGTEAFF. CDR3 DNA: TGTGCCAGCAGTTTTCGGGGAGGAACTGAAGCTTTCTTT.

CDR3 bases: TGTGCCAGCAGTTCCTCCGGGACAGATGGCTACACCTTC. Translated, it gives CASSSSGTDGYTF. This rearrangement joins TRBV27 to TRBJ1-2; TRBD1 agrees at 7 bases. This CDR3 is built from 13 residues. Germline assignment: CDR1 MNHEY and CDR2 SMNVEV (reference sequence). J lost 6 bases, V lost 4 bases, and 5 bases had no gene match.

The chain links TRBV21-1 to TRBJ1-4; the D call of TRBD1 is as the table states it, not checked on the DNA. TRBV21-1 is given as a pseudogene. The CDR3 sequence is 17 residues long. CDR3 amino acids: CASRPTGTRATNEKLFF. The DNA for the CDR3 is TGTGCCAGCAGACCGACGGGGACACGAGCAACTAATGAAAAACTGTTTTTT.

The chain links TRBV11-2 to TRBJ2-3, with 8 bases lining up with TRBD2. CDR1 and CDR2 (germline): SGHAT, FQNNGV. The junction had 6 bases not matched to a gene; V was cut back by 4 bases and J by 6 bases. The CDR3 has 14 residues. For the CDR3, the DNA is TGTGCCAGCAGCTCCGGGGGGGCGTGGGATACGCAGTATTTT. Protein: CASSSGGAWDTQYF.

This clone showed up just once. CDR3 bases: TGTGCCAGCAGCCGCAGGACAGGGGGGCTCGAGCAGTACTTC. Its protein product is CASSRRTGGLEQYF. The chain employs TRBV5-5 and TRBJ2-7; 10 positions match TRBD1. Germline loops: CDR1 SGHKS, CDR2 YYEKEE (reference sequence). Trimming cost V 4 bases and J 6 bases; bases outside gene matches: 7. The CDR3 is made up of 14 amino acids.

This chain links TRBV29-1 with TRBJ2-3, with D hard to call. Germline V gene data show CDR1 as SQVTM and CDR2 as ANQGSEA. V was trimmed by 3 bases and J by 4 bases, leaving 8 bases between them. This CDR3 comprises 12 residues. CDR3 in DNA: TGCAGCGTTGAGGAGTGGGCAGATACGCAGTATTTT. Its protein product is CSVEEWADTQYF.

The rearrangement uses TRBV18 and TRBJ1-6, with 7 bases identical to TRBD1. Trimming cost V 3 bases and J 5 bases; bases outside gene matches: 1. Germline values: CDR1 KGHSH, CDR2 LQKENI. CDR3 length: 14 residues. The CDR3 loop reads CASSPDRDNSPLHF. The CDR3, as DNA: TGTGCCAGCTCACCCGACAGGGATAATTCACCCCTCCACTTT.

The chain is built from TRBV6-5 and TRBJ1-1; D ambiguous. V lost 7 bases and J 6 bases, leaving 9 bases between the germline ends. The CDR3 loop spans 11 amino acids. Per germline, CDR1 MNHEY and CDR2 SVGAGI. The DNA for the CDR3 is TGTGCCAGCACCTCGGGTTCTGAAGCTTTCTTT. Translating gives CASTSGSEAFF.

The CDR3 spells CASSLFRGPGNTEAFF. The CDR3 DNA follows: TGTGCCAGCAGCTTATTTAGGGGGCCGGGGAACACTGAAGCTTTCTTT. The rearrangement links TRBV7-2 to TRBJ1-1; 7 bases align to TRBD1. The CDR3 is made up of 16 amino acids. Germline V gene sequence: CDR1 SGHTA, CDR2 FQGNSA. J gave up 1 base and V 2 bases, and 7 bases lay outside the gene matches.

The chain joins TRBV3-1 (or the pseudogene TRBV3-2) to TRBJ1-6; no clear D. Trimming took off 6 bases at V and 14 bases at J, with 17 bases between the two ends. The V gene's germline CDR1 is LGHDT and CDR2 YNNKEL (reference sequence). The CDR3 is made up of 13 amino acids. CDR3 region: CASRHPPEGALHF. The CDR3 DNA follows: TGTGCCAGCAGACACCCCCCAGAGGGCGCCCTCCACTTT.

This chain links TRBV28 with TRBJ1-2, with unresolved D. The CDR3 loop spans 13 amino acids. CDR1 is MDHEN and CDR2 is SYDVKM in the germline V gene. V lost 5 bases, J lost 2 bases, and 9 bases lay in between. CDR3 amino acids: CASSPNINYGYTF. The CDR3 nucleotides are TGTGCCAGCAGTCCGAACATAAACTATGGCTACACCTTC.

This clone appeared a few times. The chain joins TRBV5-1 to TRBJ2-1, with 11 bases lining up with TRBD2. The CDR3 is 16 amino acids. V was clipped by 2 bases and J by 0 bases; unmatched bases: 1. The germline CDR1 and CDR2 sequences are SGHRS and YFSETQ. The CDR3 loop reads CASSFTSGSSYNEQFF. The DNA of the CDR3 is TGCGCCAGCAGCTTCACTAGCGGGAGCTCCTACAATGAGCAGTTCTTC. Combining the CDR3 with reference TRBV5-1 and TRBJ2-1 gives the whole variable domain KAGVTQTPRYLIKTRGQQVTLSCSPISGHRSVSWYQQTPGQGLQFLFEYFSETQRNKGNFPGRFSGRQFSNSRSEMNVSTLELGDSALYLCASSFTSGSSYNEQFFGPGTRLTVL.

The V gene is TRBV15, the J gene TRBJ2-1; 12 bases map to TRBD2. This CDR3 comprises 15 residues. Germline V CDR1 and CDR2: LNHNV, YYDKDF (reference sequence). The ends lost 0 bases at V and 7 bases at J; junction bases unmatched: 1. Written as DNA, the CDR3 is TGTGCCACCAGCAGAGATCTAGCGGGAGGGAATGAGCAGTTCTTC. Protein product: CATSRDLAGGNEQFF.

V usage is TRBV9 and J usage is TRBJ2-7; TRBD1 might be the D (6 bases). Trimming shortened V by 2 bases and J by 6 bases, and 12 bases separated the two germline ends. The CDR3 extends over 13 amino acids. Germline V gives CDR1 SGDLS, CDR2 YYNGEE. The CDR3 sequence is CASSVEQGGEQYF. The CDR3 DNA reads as TGTGCCAGCAGCGTGGAACAGGGTGGCGAGCAGTACTTC.